This T cell receptor beta chain was observed in a study of blood T cell repertoires in COVID-19. Study-level background: Both acute and convalescent COVID-19 samples were obtained from the United States, Italy and Spain. In each case, the material was cDNA or gDNA derived from T cells, B-cell-depleted T cells, or PBMCs.

Methods used by the authors: Researchers report that nucleated cell counts were estimated from reference gene primer amplification. Generated by immunoSEQ multiplex PCR, the TCRdb table keeps only in-frame clones and is missing some. Clone size and V and J calls were adopted from that table, with D and trimming inferred from the DNA. The data hold 86,000 or so clones, with more than 65% observed a single time. Germline-derived CDR1 and CDR2 are LGHDT and YNNKEL (reference sequence). The CDR3 is 13 amino acids. Trimming removed 7 bases from V and 5 bases from J, with 15 bases in between. V is TRBV3-1 (or the pseudogene TRBV3-2) and J is TRBJ2-7; the D gene is possibly TRBD1 (6 bases). The receptor was derived from a man in his 70s with acute or convalescent COVID-19. Sequencing was performed on peripheral blood. The CDR3 DNA is TGTGCCAGCACAAGAGGACAGCCCAACGAGCAGTACGTC. Translated: CASTRGQPNEQYV.